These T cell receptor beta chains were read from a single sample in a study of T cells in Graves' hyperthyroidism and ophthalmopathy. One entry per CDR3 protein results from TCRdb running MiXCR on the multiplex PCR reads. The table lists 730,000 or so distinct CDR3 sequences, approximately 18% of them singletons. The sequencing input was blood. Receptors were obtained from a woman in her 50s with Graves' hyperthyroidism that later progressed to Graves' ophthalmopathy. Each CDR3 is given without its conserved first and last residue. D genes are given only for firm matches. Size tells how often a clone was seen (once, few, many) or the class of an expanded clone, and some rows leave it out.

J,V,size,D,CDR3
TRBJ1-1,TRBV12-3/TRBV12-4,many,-,ASSPLESTTGSTEAF
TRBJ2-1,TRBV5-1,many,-,ASSDRSTYNEQF
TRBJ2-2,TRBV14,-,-,ASSQEPSYYSNTGELF
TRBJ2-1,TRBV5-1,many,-,ASSLRGIYNEQF
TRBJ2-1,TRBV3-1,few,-,ASSQGELRNNEQF
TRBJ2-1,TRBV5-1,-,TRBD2,ASSALAGGTYDEQF
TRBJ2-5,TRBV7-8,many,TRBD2,ASGAGRVQQTQY
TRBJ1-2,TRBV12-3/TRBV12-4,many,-,ASSLQGLGYGYT
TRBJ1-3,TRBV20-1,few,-,SARIADSGNTIY
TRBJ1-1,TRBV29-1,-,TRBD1,SVHGTGAEAF
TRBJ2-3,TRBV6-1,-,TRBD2,AQVPRGEGDTQY
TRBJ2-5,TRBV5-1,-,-,ASSLVLGAGRGQETQY
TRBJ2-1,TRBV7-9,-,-,ASSGTGSSYNEQF
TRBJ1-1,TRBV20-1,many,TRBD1,SVPDRLNTEAF
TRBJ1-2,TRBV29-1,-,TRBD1,SVEGVQGGARESFGYT
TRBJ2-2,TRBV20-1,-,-,SARAPRGGDTGELF
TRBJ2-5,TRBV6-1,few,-,ASRDAGTWLETQY
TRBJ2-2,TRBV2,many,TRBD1,ASNRDRGLNTGELF
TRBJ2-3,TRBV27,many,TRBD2,ASTWTSGGPSTDTQY
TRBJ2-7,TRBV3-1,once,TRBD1,ASSKGTATYEQY
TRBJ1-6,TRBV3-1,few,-,ASSQGEHSSYNSPLH
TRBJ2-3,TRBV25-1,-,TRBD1,ASSANRGLDTQY
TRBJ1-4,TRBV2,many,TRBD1,ASSETAISTGEDEKLF
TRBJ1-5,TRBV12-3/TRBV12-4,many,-,ASSPSEMLGYSNQPQH
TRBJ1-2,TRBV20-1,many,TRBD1,SARVQGTVDGYT
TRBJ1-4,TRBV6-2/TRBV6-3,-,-,ASSYSTQIATNEKLF
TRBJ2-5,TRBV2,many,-,ASSDPLTLSETQY
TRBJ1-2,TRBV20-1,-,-,SARDLQGGPNYGYT
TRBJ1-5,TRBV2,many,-,ASSVEGGMRKSQPQH
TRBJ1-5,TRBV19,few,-,ASSISLNSNQPQH
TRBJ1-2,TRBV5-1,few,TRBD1,ASSPRTGVMSYGYT
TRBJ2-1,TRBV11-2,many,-,ASSLGWGQSSYNEQF
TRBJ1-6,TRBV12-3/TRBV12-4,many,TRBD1,ASSLSGLTGDSPLH
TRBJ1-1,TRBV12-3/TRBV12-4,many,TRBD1,ASSLSFRQGAQGTEAF
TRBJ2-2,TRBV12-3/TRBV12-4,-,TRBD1,ASRPNYRGPGELF
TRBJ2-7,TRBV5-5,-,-,ASRRGASYEQY
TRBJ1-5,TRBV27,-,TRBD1,ASSLRTGRQPQH
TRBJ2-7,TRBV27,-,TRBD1,ASSSLPGTVANEQY
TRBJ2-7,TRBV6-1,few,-,ASSPGGPNEQY
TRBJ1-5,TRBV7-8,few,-,ASSLVEDSNQPQH
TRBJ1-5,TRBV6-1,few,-,ASSEALTGYQPQH